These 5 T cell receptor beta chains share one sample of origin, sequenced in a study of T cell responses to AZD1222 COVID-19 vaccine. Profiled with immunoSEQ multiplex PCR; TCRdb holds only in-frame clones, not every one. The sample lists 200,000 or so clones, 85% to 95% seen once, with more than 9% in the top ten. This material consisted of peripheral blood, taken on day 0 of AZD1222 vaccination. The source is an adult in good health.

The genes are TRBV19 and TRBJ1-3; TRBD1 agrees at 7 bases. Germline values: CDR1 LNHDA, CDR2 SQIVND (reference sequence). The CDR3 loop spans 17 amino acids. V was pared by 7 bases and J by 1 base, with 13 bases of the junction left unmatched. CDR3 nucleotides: TGTGCCAGTACCAGGGGGGCAAACGGACCATCTGGAAACACCATATATTTT. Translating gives CASTRGANGPSGNTIYF.

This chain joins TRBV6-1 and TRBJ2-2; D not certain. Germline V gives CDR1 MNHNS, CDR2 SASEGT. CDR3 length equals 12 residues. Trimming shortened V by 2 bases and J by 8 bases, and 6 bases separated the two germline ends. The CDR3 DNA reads TGTGCCAGCAGTGAAATGGGGGGGGAGCTGTTTTTT. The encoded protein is CASSEMGGELFF.

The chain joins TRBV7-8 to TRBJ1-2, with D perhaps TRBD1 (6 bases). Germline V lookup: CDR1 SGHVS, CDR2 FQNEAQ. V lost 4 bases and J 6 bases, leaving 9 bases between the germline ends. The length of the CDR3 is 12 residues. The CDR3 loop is CASSSHRDGYTF. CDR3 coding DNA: TGTGCCAGCAGCTCCCACAGGGATGGCTACACCTTC.

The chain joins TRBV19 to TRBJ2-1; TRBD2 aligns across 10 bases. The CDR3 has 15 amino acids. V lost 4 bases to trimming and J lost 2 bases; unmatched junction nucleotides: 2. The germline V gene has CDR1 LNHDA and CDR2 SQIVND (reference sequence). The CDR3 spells CASSRLAGPYNEQFF. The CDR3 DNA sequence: TGTGCCAGTAGTAGACTAGCGGGCCCCTACAATGAGCAGTTCTTC.

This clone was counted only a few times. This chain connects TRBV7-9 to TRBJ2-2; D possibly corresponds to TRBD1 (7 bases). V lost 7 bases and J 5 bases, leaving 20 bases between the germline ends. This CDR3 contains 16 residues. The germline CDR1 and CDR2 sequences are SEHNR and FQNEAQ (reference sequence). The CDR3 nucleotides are TGTGCCAGCACCCGGGGGTGGGACAGCAGGACCGGGGAGCTGTTTTTT. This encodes CASTRGWDSRTGELFF.